This TCR beta chain emerged from a study of CD8 T cells in ankylosing spondylitis. Study outcomes and limitations: Clones that were linked to disease were CD8+ and were relatively rare in peripheral blood. The authors reported significant enrichment of disease-linked clones in matched ankylosing spondylitis synovial fluid. In ankylosing spondylitis blood, a motif of seven to nine highly homologous TCR beta variants appeared characteristic.

CDR1 is DFQATT, CDR2 SNEGSKA, per germline (reference sequence). This CDR3 spans 17 amino acids. Trimming at V came to 4 bases and at J to 2 bases, leaving 8 bases not matched to a gene. About this clonotype itself: Its antigen is not identified.

5'-RACE, quantitative and with molecular barcodes, yielded the TCR beta libraries. TCRdb itself ran the 5' RACE reads through MiXCR, one entry per CDR3 protein. This table has approximately 540,000 distinct CDR3 sequences, over 9.5% appearing once. This clonotype originated in a male donor with ankylosing spondylitis. Sequencing was performed on blood, either unsorted or a sorted T cell fraction (not recorded which). The chain employs TRBV20-1 and TRBJ2-3; 14 bases align to TRBD2. The chain's CDR3 is CSAIATSGRGATDTQYF. CDR3 in DNA: TGCAGTGCTATAGCGACTAGCGGGAGGGGGGCCACAGATACGCAGTATTTT.